Following are 30 T cell receptor beta chains from one sample sequenced in a study of cytomegalovirus exposure and HLA in healthy donors. PCR involved 60 Vbeta and 13 Jbeta primers. Some clones are missing from TCRdb's copy, which holds only in-frame ones; the method was immunoSEQ multiplex PCR. The table includes under 200,000 clones, more than 70% detected once. The source material was PBMCs. Source of these receptors: a man aged 60 to 69 in good health and CMV-seronegative.

The J gene is TRBJ2-7, the V gene TRBV19, with 12 bases identical to TRBD2. CDR3 size: 14 residues. Germline CDR1 and CDR2: LNHDA and SQIVND (reference sequence). The ends lost 10 bases at V and 2 bases at J; junction bases unmatched: 6. The DNA of the CDR3 is TGTGCCACTGCTAGCGGGGGGGATACCTACGAGCAGTACTTC. Translating it yields CATASGGDTYEQYF.

This clone was observed a handful of times. The J gene is TRBJ1-5, the V gene TRBV19; D remains ambiguous. From germline, CDR1 is LNHDA and CDR2 SQIVND (reference sequence). V lost 3 bases and J lost 0, with 15 bases in between. This CDR3 has 17 amino acids. In nucleotides, the CDR3 is TGTGCCAGTAGTATCCCGTCCGGGGTTGATAGCAATCAGCCCCAGCATTTT. It translates to CASSIPSGVDSNQPQHF.

V usage is TRBV28 and J usage is TRBJ2-7; no clear D. Germline lookup yields CDR1 MDHEN and CDR2 SYDVKM. Between the trimmed V and J ends, which lost 7 bases and 0 bases, there was a span of 13 bases. The CDR3 spans 14 residues. CDR3 loop: CASTDGTTSYEQYF. CDR3 bases: TGTGCCAGCACCGACGGAACTACCTCCTACGAGCAGTACTTC.

The chain links TRBV4-3 to TRBJ2-7; D is possibly TRBD2 (7 bases). V shed 0 bases and J shed 3 bases, with 15 bases lying between them. The CDR3 length is 16 residues. Germline V CDR1 and CDR2: LGHNA, YSLEER. In DNA form, the CDR3 reads TGCGCCAGCAGCCAAGATCTTACGGGGGGCCTCTACGAGCAGTACTTC. Translation gives CASSQDLTGGLYEQYF.

V usage is TRBV10-2 and J usage is TRBJ1-4, with D perhaps TRBD1 (5 bases). The germline CDR1 and CDR2 sequences are WSHSY and SAAADI. Deletions cut 7 bases from V and 4 bases from J, with 10 bases between. The CDR3 length is 13 residues. Here the CDR3 DNA reads TGCGCCAGCACCCCCAGGGTTAATGAAAAACTGTTTTTT. The encoded protein is CASTPRVNEKLFF.

The chain employs TRBV18 and TRBJ2-7; possible D gene TRBD2, 6 bases. The CDR3 totals 14 residues. Germline CDR1 and CDR2: KGHSH and LQKENI. Trimming shortened V by 0 bases and J by 6 bases, and 12 bases separated the two germline ends. The CDR3 DNA sequence: TGTGCCAGCTCACCACCCGACAAGGGAGGCGAGCAGTACTTC. Translation gives CASSPPDKGGEQYF.

This rearrangement joins TRBV6-6 to TRBJ2-7; 7 positions agree with TRBD1. The CDR3 totals 12 residues. J lost 2 bases, V lost 8 bases, and 3 bases had no gene match. The germline gives CDR1 MNHNY, CDR2 SVGAGI (reference sequence). The DNA of the CDR3 is TGTGCCAGCGCAGGGACAGCCTACGAGCAGTACTTC. It translates to CASAGTAYEQYF.

The V call is TRBV27, the J call TRBJ1-2; tentative D call: TRBD1 (6 bases). The CDR3 is 14 amino acids. Germline V gives CDR1 MNHEY, CDR2 SMNVEV (reference sequence). V shed 2 bases and J shed 3 bases, with 10 bases lying between them. The CDR3 DNA reads as TGTGCCAGCAGTTTAAACCAGGGGTACTATGGCTACACCTTC. Its translation is CASSLNQGYYGYTF.

V gene TRBV7-2 combines with J gene TRBJ2-3; 7 bases fit TRBD2. Germline V gives CDR1 SGHTA, CDR2 FQGNSA. The CDR3 totals 14 residues. With V trimmed by 5 bases and J by 3 bases, 5 bases remained unmatched. The CDR3 DNA follows: TGTGCCAGCAGCCCCGGTAGCGGGACAGATACGCAGTATTTT. It yields the protein CASSPGSGTDTQYF.

The gene calls are TRBV5-1 and TRBJ2-1; 7 nucleotides align to TRBD1. J was trimmed by 0 bases and V by 4 bases; bases with no gene match: 7. Germline loops: CDR1 SGHRS, CDR2 YFSETQ. The length of the CDR3 is 16 residues. CDR3 sequence reads: CASSLEGGSSYNEQFF. Here the CDR3 DNA reads TGCGCCAGCAGCCTCGAAGGGGGCAGCTCCTACAATGAGCAGTTCTTC.

The chain joins TRBV19 to TRBJ1-6; D remains ambiguous. V dropped 3 bases and J dropped 8 bases, with 5 bases sitting between them. Germline loops: CDR1 LNHDA, CDR2 SQIVND (reference sequence). CDR3 length equals 12 residues. CDR3 coding DNA: TGTGCCAGTAGTATCACAGATTCACCCCTCCACTTT. This translates into CASSITDSPLHF.

This chain connects TRBV30 to TRBJ2-5, with D perhaps TRBD1 (6 bases). The CDR3 has 14 amino acids. Germline V gives CDR1 GTSNPN, CDR2 SVGIG (reference sequence). The V end was cut by 4 bases, the J end by 1 base, with 13 bases between. The CDR3 is CAWTLGQPQETQYF. DNA of the CDR3: TGTGCCTGGACCCTCGGACAGCCCCAAGAGACCCAGTACTTC.

The sample holds a few counts of this clone. The V and J genes are TRBV7-9 and TRBJ1-6, with 12 bases lining up with TRBD1. V lost 5 bases and J lost 4; bases outside the gene matches: 3. This CDR3 is built from 16 residues. CDR1 is SEHNR, CDR2 FQNEAQ, per germline (reference sequence). CDR3 sequence reads: CASSRGQGAYNSPLHF. The CDR3 region has the DNA TGTGCCAGCAGCAGGGGACAGGGGGCATATAATTCACCCCTCCACTTT.

The chain is built from TRBV7-2 and TRBJ2-7, with TRBD1 matching 9 bases. Per the germline V gene, CDR1 is SGHTA and CDR2 is FQGNSA. There are 15 residues in the CDR3. V lost 5 bases, J lost 5 bases, and 10 bases stayed unmatched. DNA of the CDR3: TGTGCCAGCAGCAACCCCGGGACAGGGATTAACGAGCAGTACTTC. Translated, it gives CASSNPGTGINEQYF.

The CDR3 DNA reads as TGTGCCAGCAGCCGGGACAGGGGGTCCGGGGAGCTGTTTTTT. Amino acids: CASSRDRGSGELFF. The genes are TRBV5-6 and TRBJ2-2; 11 bases fit TRBD1. The V and J ends lost 4 bases and 6 bases, in that order; junction bases with no gene match: 2. From germline, CDR1 is SGHDT and CDR2 YYEEEE. This CDR3 is built from 14 residues.

A note on this clone: Other DNA sequences in the same sample also yield this CDR3. The chain carries TRBV29-1 and TRBJ2-6; 8 bases line up with TRBD1. Germline values: CDR1 SQVTM, CDR2 ANQGSEA. Germline trimming cut 7 bases from V and 4 bases from J; bases unmatched to any gene: 9. The CDR3 loop spans 15 amino acids. The CDR3 reads CSAMTGASGANVLTF. The CDR3 region has the DNA TGCAGCGCCATGACAGGGGCTAGCGGGGCCAACGTCCTGACTTTC.

The chain couples TRBV27 to TRBJ2-7; the match to TRBD1 covers 9 bases. The CDR3 length is 13 residues. Germline loops: CDR1 MNHEY, CDR2 SMNVEV (reference sequence). After removal of 3 bases from V and 6 bases from J, the junction contained 3 bases not matched to a gene. CDR3 sequence: CASSFWTGVEQYF. The CDR3 nucleotides are TGTGCCAGCAGTTTCTGGACAGGGGTCGAGCAGTACTTC.

The chain couples TRBV27 to TRBJ1-6, with TRBD1 identical over 10 bases. After removal of 6 bases from V and 6 bases from J, the junction contained 5 bases not matched to a gene. The CDR3 covers 15 residues. The germline CDR1 and CDR2 sequences are MNHEY and SMNVEV (reference sequence). The CDR3 protein is CASRRTGGPNSPLHF. The CDR3 bases are TGTGCCAGCAGGCGGACAGGGGGACCTAATTCACCCCTCCACTTT.

The chain recombines TRBV4-2 with TRBJ2-7; TRBD2 agrees at 9 bases. From germline, CDR1 is LGHNA and CDR2 YNFKEQ. The V and J ends lost 1 base and 3 bases, in that order; junction bases with no gene match: 4. The CDR3 consists of 15 residues. CDR3 sequence reads: CASSQALLAGYEQYF. The CDR3 region has the DNA TGTGCCAGCAGCCAAGCGTTACTAGCGGGCTACGAGCAGTACTTC.

The chain is built from TRBV30 and TRBJ1-1; D unresolved. This CDR3 has 14 amino acids. Germline V gene sequence: CDR1 GTSNPN, CDR2 SVGIG (reference sequence). Trimming left V 3 bases short and J 6 bases short, with 17 bases between. CDR3 region: CAWSPNPGKSEAFF. The CDR3 DNA reads TGTGCCTGGAGCCCGAACCCGGGGAAATCTGAAGCTTTCTTT.

There are a few counts of this clone. The rearrangement uses TRBV7-2 and TRBJ2-7; possibly TRBD1 for D (6 bases). Germline values: CDR1 SGHTA, CDR2 FQGNSA. Trimming stripped 1 base from V and 4 bases from J, with 11 bases between. The CDR3 totals 14 residues. CDR3 DNA: TGTGCCAGCAGCTTAGGACAGGCCGTTTACGAGCAGTACTTC. Translation gives CASSLGQAVYEQYF.

This clone was detected a few times. This chain connects TRBV6-8 to TRBJ2-3, with 7 bases identical to TRBD2. CDR1 and CDR2 from the germline V gene are MNHGY and SAAAGT. The CDR3 covers 15 residues. The J segment lost 2 bases and the V segment lost 2 bases, leaving 4 bases of the junction unmatched. CDR3 residues: CASSYTAGATDTQYF. The CDR3 DNA reads TGTGCCAGCAGTTACACGGCGGGAGCCACAGATACGCAGTATTTT.

The rearrangement links TRBV5-4 to TRBJ2-5; the match to TRBD2 covers 11 bases. Per germline, CDR1 SGHNT and CDR2 YYREEE (reference sequence). The ends lost 1 base at V and 4 bases at J; junction bases unmatched: 9. CDR3 length: 17 residues. The CDR3: CASSLTSGGEMGETQYF. CDR3 nucleotide sequence: TGTGCCAGCAGCTTGACTAGCGGGGGTGAAATGGGAGAGACCCAGTACTTC. Supplemented by reference TRBV5-4 and TRBJ2-5, the full variable domain reads ETGVTQSPTHLIKTRGQQVTLRCSSQSGHNTVSWYQQALGQGPQFIFQYYREEENGRGNFPPRFSGLQFPNYSSELNVNALELDDSALYLCASSLTSGGEMGETQYFGPGTRLLVL.

The chain has TRBV28 and TRBJ2-7, with TRBD2 identical over 7 bases. The germline V gene encodes CDR1 MDHEN and CDR2 SYDVKM. V lost 8 bases and J lost 1; bases outside the gene matches: 11. The CDR3 has 15 residues. This CDR3 is CASLSGASGSYEQYF. The DNA of the CDR3 is TGTGCCAGCTTATCCGGGGCTAGCGGTTCCTACGAGCAGTACTTC.

The chain combines TRBV9 with TRBJ1-2; D possibly corresponds to TRBD1 (5 bases). CDR3 length equals 15 residues. Trimming stripped 1 base from V and 8 bases from J, with 18 bases between. Germline V gene sequence: CDR1 SGDLS, CDR2 YYNGEE. The CDR3 region is CASSVLGQPFGGYTF. The CDR3, as DNA: TGTGCCAGCAGCGTACTGGGGCAACCTTTTGGAGGCTACACCTTC. The full variable domain, completed using reference TRBV9 and TRBJ1-2, is DSGVTQTPKHLITATGQRVTLRCSPRSGDLSVYWYQQSLDQGLQFLIQYYNGEERAKGNILERFSAQQFPDLHSELNLSSLELGDSALYFCASSVLGQPFGGYTFGSGTRLTVV.

This clone was picked up one time. The chain is built from TRBV7-6 and TRBJ2-3; TRBD2 agrees at 7 bases. V trimming: 3 bases; J trimming: 0 bases; junction bases outside the gene matches: 3. Germline CDR1 is SGHVS and CDR2 is FNYEAQ. The CDR3 covers 15 residues. CDR3 DNA: TGTGCCAGCAGCTTCGGAGCGGGAAGCACAGATACGCAGTATTTT. This sequence encodes CASSFGAGSTDTQYF.

The chain is built from TRBV5-4 and TRBJ1-3, with 8 bases matching TRBD1. Germline V gene sequence: CDR1 SGHNT, CDR2 YYREEE (reference sequence). The CDR3 runs to 16 residues. V trimming: 3 bases; J trimming: 1 base; junction bases outside the gene matches: 6. CDR3 sequence (DNA): TGTGCCAGCAGCTACCCGACAGGGGTATCTGGAAACACCATATATTTT. It translates to CASSYPTGVSGNTIYF. The variable domain in full, with the rest retrieved from reference TRBV5-4 and TRBJ1-3, is ETGVTQSPTHLIKTRGQQVTLRCSSQSGHNTVSWYQQALGQGPQFIFQYYREEENGRGNFPPRFSGLQFPNYSSELNVNALELDDSALYLCASSYPTGVSGNTIYFGEGSWLTVV.

The chain couples TRBV2 to TRBJ2-5; D is undetermined. The DNA end is a closer match to TRBJ2-7, so the J assignment may be wrong. CDR1 and CDR2 from the germline V gene are SNHLY and FYNNEI. This CDR3 is 14 amino acids long. The CDR3 loop is CASSERNRPYEQYF. In DNA form, the CDR3 reads TGTGCCAGCAGTGAAAGGAACAGACCCTACGAGCAGTACTTC.

The rearrangement joins TRBV19 to TRBJ1-2, with TRBD1 matching 8 bases. Losses at the gene ends were 5 bases for V and 2 bases for J; bases not matched to a gene: 10. The CDR3 consists of 16 residues. Germline V gene lookup returns CDR1 LNHDA and CDR2 SQIVND (reference sequence). CDR3 nucleotide sequence: TGTGCCAGTAGTCCCGGACAGGGAGCATTCAACTATGGCTACACCTTC. It specifies CASSPGQGAFNYGYTF.

The chain employs TRBV5-4 and TRBJ2-2, with D uncertain. Trimming shortened V by 1 base and J by 0 bases, and 7 bases separated the two germline ends. CDR1 and CDR2 (germline): SGHNT, YYREEE (reference sequence). CDR3 size: 15 residues. The CDR3 reads CASSLSLANTGELFF. The CDR3 region has the DNA TGTGCCAGCAGCTTGTCGCTAGCGAACACCGGGGAGCTGTTTTTT.